This T cell receptor beta chain was identified in a study of T-cell memory formation after mild COVID-19. The wider study: Each donor largely had its own TCR clusters.

Findings and caveats of the study: CD4+ clones that contracted lay mainly in CM and EM; CD8+ ones lay in EMRA. A subset of responding clones appeared in pre-infection memory, suggesting cross-reactive memory joined. A second wave expanding day 15 to 37 was CD4+-biased; contracting clones were balanced.

CDR1 is SGDLS, CDR2 YYNGEE, per germline. Trimming took 3 bases from V and 2 from J; bases not matched to a gene: 3. The CDR3 is made up of 15 amino acids. TCRdb reanalysed the 5' RACE reads using MiXCR and keeps one entry per CDR3 protein. The table lists more than 70,000 distinct CDR3 sequences, 11% to 15% of them singletons. Remarks on this clonotype: What it recognizes is unknown.

The sample taken for sequencing was PBMCs or a T cell subset sorted from them (not recorded which). The TCR sequence derives from an adult woman who had mild COVID-19 (a few samples of this study predate the infection). Cell type and time point are not known. The gene calls are TRBV9 and TRBJ2-7; TRBD2 agrees at 12 bases. The CDR3 DNA reads as TGTGCCAGCAGCGGGGGACTAGCGGGCCCCTACGAGCAGTACTTC. Translated, it gives CASSGGLAGPYEQYF.